Shown below are 29 T cell receptor beta chains from a single sample sequenced in a study of T cell clones after liver transplantation. The protocol was immunoSEQ multiplex PCR, while the TCRdb copy is restricted to in-frame clones and leaves out a portion. Among roughly 55,000 clones listed, approximately 84% were seen once. The sequenced sample was CD4+ T cells from blood, obtained before liver transplant. The receptors stem from a human donor who received a liver transplant.

This clone was counted only a few times. The chain links TRBV13 to TRBJ1-5; weak D call: TRBD1 (6 bases). Trimming cost V 0 bases and J 7 bases, with 16 bases left between them. This CDR3 is 16 amino acids long. Germline loops: CDR1 PRHDT, CDR2 FYEKMQ (reference sequence). The CDR3 sequence: CASSLGGRGGGQPQHF. CDR3 in DNA: TGTGCCAGCAGCTTAGGCGGCAGGGGAGGAGGACAGCCCCAGCATTTT. Supplemented by reference TRBV13 and TRBJ1-5, the full variable domain reads AAGVIQSPRHLIKEKRETATLKCYPIPRHDTVYWYQQGPGQDPQFLISFYEKMQSDKGSIPDRFSAQQFSDYHSELNMSSLELGDSALYFCASSLGGRGGGQPQHFGDGTRLSIL.

J is TRBJ1-2 and V is TRBV9; D call uncertain. The CDR3 contains 13 residues. Per germline, CDR1 SGDLS and CDR2 YYNGEE. V was trimmed by 3 bases and J by 1 base, leaving 7 bases between them. The CDR3 loop is CASSADYNYGYTF. For the CDR3, the DNA is TGTGCCAGCAGCGCCGACTATAACTATGGCTACACCTTC. Full variable domain (outside the CDR3, taken from reference TRBV9 and TRBJ1-2): DSGVTQTPKHLITATGQRVTLRCSPRSGDLSVYWYQQSLDQGLQFLIQYYNGEERAKGNILERFSAQQFPDLHSELNLSSLELGDSALYFCASSADYNYGYTFGSGTRLTVV.

The chain recombines TRBV2 with TRBJ1-5, with 9 nucleotides matching TRBD1. This CDR3 spans 15 amino acids. The germline V gene has CDR1 SNHLY and CDR2 FYNNEI. With 5 bases clipped from V and 6 bases from J, the junction kept 8 bases outside the gene matches. In DNA form, the CDR3 reads TGTGCCAGCAGTCCCGGGACAGGGTTCAGTCAGCCCCAGCATTTT. Its translation: CASSPGTGFSQPQHF.

This sequence joins TRBV25-1 and TRBJ1-4; unclear D gene. Germline CDR1 reads MGHDK; CDR2 reads SYGVNS. CDR3 length: 12 amino acids. V was shortened by 2 bases and J by 8 bases, with 6 bases between the two germline ends. CDR3 residues: CASSEVREKLFF. CDR3 sequence (DNA): TGTGCCAGCAGTGAAGTACGGGAAAAACTGTTTTTT. Full variable domain (outside the CDR3, taken from reference TRBV25-1 and TRBJ1-4): EADIYQTPRYLVIGTGKKITLECSQTMGHDKMYWYQQDPGMELHLIHYSYGVNSTEKGDLSSESTVSRIRTEHFPLTLESARPSHTSQYLCASSEVREKLFFGSGTQLSVL.

The V and J genes are TRBV9 and TRBJ1-2; D ambiguous. Germline V gene data show CDR1 as SGDLS and CDR2 as YYNGEE. This CDR3 comprises 16 residues. Trimming shortened V by 4 bases and J by 1 base, and 17 bases separated the two germline ends. The CDR3 region is CASSPSWRVINYGYTF. CDR3 sequence (DNA): TGTGCCAGCAGCCCTTCTTGGCGCGTAATTAACTATGGCTACACCTTC.

V is TRBV2 and J is TRBJ1-6; D unclear. The CDR3 totals 11 residues. Germline values: CDR1 SNHLY, CDR2 FYNNEI. Deletions cut 7 bases from V and 8 bases from J, with 6 bases between. The CDR3 region is CASTDDSPLHF. DNA of the CDR3: TGTGCCAGCACCGACGATTCACCCCTCCACTTT.

V is TRBV27 and J is TRBJ1-1; weak D call: TRBD1 (5 bases). This CDR3 comprises 15 residues. CDR1 is MNHEY, CDR2 SMNVEV, per germline (reference sequence). Between the trimmed V and J ends, which lost 4 bases and 1 base, there was a span of 13 bases. CDR3 protein: CASSYRDPGNTEAFF. DNA for the CDR3: TGTGCCAGCAGTTATAGGGACCCAGGGAACACTGAAGCTTTCTTT.

The chain is built from TRBV7-2 and TRBJ2-7; 7 positions agree with TRBD2. The CDR3 consists of 17 residues. The ends lost 3 bases at V and 0 bases at J; junction bases unmatched: 11. Per the germline V gene, CDR1 is SGHTA and CDR2 is FQGNSA. This CDR3 reads CASSFPRGSPHSYEQYF. The CDR3 DNA reads as TGTGCCAGCAGCTTCCCCCGCGGGAGTCCCCACTCCTACGAGCAGTACTTC.

This clone was counted ten times or more. V and J are TRBV7-2 and TRBJ1-3, with D hard to call. Per the germline V gene, CDR1 is SGHTA and CDR2 is FQGNSA. The CDR3 is 15 amino acids. Trimming took off 2 bases at V and 0 bases at J, with 8 bases between the two ends. The CDR3 loop reads CASSLKHYSGNTIYF. The CDR3 coding sequence is TGTGCCAGCAGCTTAAAGCACTACTCTGGAAACACCATATATTTT.

The V call is TRBV5-1, the J call TRBJ1-1; D is unresolved. Trimming took 2 bases from V and 6 from J, leaving 11 bases between them. CDR1 and CDR2 (germline): SGHRS, YFSETQ. This CDR3 comprises 13 residues. The CDR3 loop is CASSLNQAAEAFF. Written as DNA, the CDR3 is TGCGCCAGCAGCTTAAACCAGGCGGCTGAAGCTTTCTTT.

The rearrangement uses TRBV28 and TRBJ1-5; TRBD1 matches at 7 bases. This CDR3 is built from 14 residues. With V trimmed by 6 bases and J by 7 bases, 9 bases remained unmatched. Germline-derived CDR1 and CDR2 are MDHEN and SYDVKM. The CDR3 bases are TGTGCCAGCAGCTACAGACAGGGTAGGCAGCCCCAGCATTTT. Amino acid sequence: CASSYRQGRQPQHF.

The genes are TRBV2 and TRBJ2-6, with D possibly TRBD2 on 6 matching bases. This CDR3 is 15 amino acids long. Deletions cut 8 bases from V and 0 bases from J, with 11 bases between. CDR1 and CDR2 from the germline V gene are SNHLY and FYNNEI. The CDR3 sequence is CASRGGNSGANVLTF. Written as DNA, the CDR3 is TGTGCCAGCCGTGGCGGGAACTCTGGGGCCAACGTCCTGACTTTC.

The V gene is TRBV5-1, the J gene TRBJ2-3, with D tentatively TRBD2 (5 bases). This CDR3 comprises 14 residues. From germline, CDR1 is SGHRS and CDR2 YFSETQ. V shed 0 bases and J shed 4 bases, with 9 bases lying between them. The chain's CDR3 is CASSLEDSSDTQYF. In nucleotides, the CDR3 is TGCGCCAGCAGCTTGGAGGACTCCTCAGATACGCAGTATTTT.

This chain connects TRBV7-9 to TRBJ1-4; D might be TRBD1 (5 bases). Trimming took off 5 bases at V and 0 bases at J, with 22 bases between the two ends. Per germline, CDR1 SEHNR and CDR2 FQNEAQ (reference sequence). CDR3 length: 19 residues. The CDR3 spells CASSRKTATLLATNEKLFF. The CDR3 DNA reads TGTGCCAGCAGCCGCAAGACAGCCACCCTCCTTGCAACTAATGAAAAACTGTTTTTT. The complete variable domain, with remaining parts taken from reference TRBV7-9 and TRBJ1-4, reads DTGVSQNPRHKITKRGQNVTFRCDPISEHNRLYWYRQTLGQGPEFLTYFQNEAQLEKSRLLSDRFSAERPKGSFSTLEIQRTEQGDSAMYLCASSRKTATLLATNEKLFFGSGTQLSVL.

The chain recombines TRBV6-6 with TRBJ2-5; D uncertain. In germline, CDR1 is MNHNY, CDR2 SVGAGI (reference sequence). Trimming cost V 6 bases and J 1 base, with 9 bases left between them. The CDR3 has 13 amino acids. For the CDR3, the DNA is TGTGCCAGCAGCATGGGCAGCCAAGAGACCCAGTACTTC. It yields the protein CASSMGSQETQYF.

In this sample, this clone turned up once. The chain combines TRBV19 with TRBJ2-3, with D hard to call. The CDR3 totals 13 residues. In germline, CDR1 is LNHDA, CDR2 SQIVND (reference sequence). The germline V and J ends were trimmed by 5 bases and 4 bases, with 10 bases remaining between them. The CDR3 loop is CASSATSADTQYF. CDR3 nucleotide sequence: TGTGCCAGTAGTGCGACTTCTGCAGATACGCAGTATTTT. Looking up the rest from reference TRBV19 and TRBJ2-3 gives the full variable domain: DGGITQSPKYLFRKEGQNVTLSCEQNLNHDAMYWYRQDPGQGLRLIYYSQIVNDFQKGDIAEGYSVSREKKESFPLTVTSAQKNPTAFYLCASSATSADTQYFGPGTRLTVL.

The CDR3, as DNA: TGTGCCAGCAGCTTGGGACAGGGAACCGCCGGGGAGCTGTTTTTT. Amino acid sequence: CASSLGQGTAGELFF. The chain carries TRBV11-2 and TRBJ2-2, with 9 positions matching TRBD1. Losses at the gene ends were 3 bases for V and 6 bases for J; bases not matched to a gene: 5. The length of the CDR3 is 15 residues. From germline, CDR1 is SGHAT and CDR2 FQNNGV.

The rearrangement joins TRBV19 to TRBJ2-3, with D tentatively TRBD2 (7 bases). Trimming cost V 4 bases and J 1 base, with 15 bases left between them. CDR1 and CDR2 (germline): LNHDA, SQIVND (reference sequence). The CDR3 has 16 amino acids. CDR3 loop: CASSTRGGGGTDTQYF. For the CDR3, the DNA is TGTGCCAGTAGTACAAGAGGGGGAGGGGGCACAGATACGCAGTATTTT.

This chain uses TRBV4-1 with TRBJ1-6; 7 bases fit TRBD1. The germline V gene has CDR1 MGHRA and CDR2 YSYEKL. This CDR3 region has 16 residues. J lost 8 bases, V lost 3 bases, and 10 bases had no gene match. The DNA for the CDR3 is TGCGCCAGCAGCCAGGGCTTCCAGGGGGTGTATTCACCCCTCCACTTT. Protein: CASSQGFQGVYSPLHF.

The rearrangement uses TRBV7-2 and TRBJ2-3; possibly TRBD2 for D (6 bases). V lost 1 base and J 6 bases, leaving 20 bases between the germline ends. The germline gives CDR1 SGHTA, CDR2 FQGNSA. The CDR3 has 17 residues. The CDR3 sequence: CASSLVRGGGGWDTQYF. CDR3 DNA: TGTGCCAGCAGCTTAGTACGGGGAGGTGGCGGATGGGATACGCAGTATTTT.

The chain combines TRBV10-3 with TRBJ2-7, with D possibly matching TRBD2 (6 bases). Germline V gene sequence: CDR1 ENHRY, CDR2 SYGVKD. V lost 8 bases to trimming and J lost 6 bases, with 14 bases between them. The CDR3 consists of 12 residues. The CDR3 coding sequence is TGTGCCATCGCGGGGCTAGCCGCCGAGCAGTACTTC. Amino acids: CAIAGLAAEQYF.

The chain has TRBV28 and TRBJ2-5; D not certain. V shed 5 bases and J shed 3 bases, with 16 bases lying between them. The CDR3 spans 15 residues. In germline, CDR1 is MDHEN, CDR2 SYDVKM. The CDR3 coding sequence is TGTGCCAGCAGTACACACCAGGTTTTAAAAGAGACCCAGTACTTC. The encoded protein is CASSTHQVLKETQYF.

The chain recombines TRBV2 with TRBJ1-2; D uncertain. Germline-derived CDR1 and CDR2 are SNHLY and FYNNEI. The CDR3 is 14 amino acids. The V end lost 8 bases, the J end lost 2 bases, and 15 bases lay between the germline ends. The CDR3 DNA reads as TGTGCCAGCTCGGGCTCCCGGATAAACTATGGCTACACCTTC. Its protein product is CASSGSRINYGYTF. Combining the CDR3 with reference TRBV2 and TRBJ1-2 gives the whole variable domain EPEVTQTPSHQVTQMGQEVILRCVPISNHLYFYWYRQILGQKVEFLVSFYNNEISEKSEIFDDQFSVERPDGSNFTLKIRSTKLEDSAMYFCASSGSRINYGYTFGSGTRLTVV.

V usage is TRBV7-3 and J usage is TRBJ1-1; possibly TRBD1 for D (6 bases). The length of the CDR3 is 14 residues. Trimming cost V 4 bases and J 1 base, with 10 bases left between them. The germline gives CDR1 SGHTA, CDR2 FQGTGA. The CDR3: CASSSAGANTEAFF. The CDR3 nucleotides read TGTGCCAGCAGCTCCGCGGGGGCGAACACTGAAGCTTTCTTT.

V usage is TRBV6-6 and J usage is TRBJ2-7; possibly TRBD1 for D (6 bases). Germline CDR1 and CDR2: MNHNY and SVGAGI (reference sequence). The CDR3 covers 15 residues. V was trimmed by 6 bases and J by 0 bases, leaving 15 bases between them. The CDR3 protein is CASSRGQGNSYEQYF. CDR3 coding DNA: TGTGCCAGCAGCCGTGGGCAGGGGAACTCCTACGAGCAGTACTTC.

J is TRBJ2-3 and V is TRBV5-8, with 8 bases aligning to TRBD2. This CDR3 is 15 amino acids long. V shed 3 bases, J shed 7 bases, and the junction held 10 bases outside the gene matches. Germline V gene lookup returns CDR1 SGHTS and CDR2 YDEGEE. The CDR3 here is CASSSGLARVNTQYF. The CDR3 nucleotides are TGTGCCAGCAGCTCCGGACTAGCTCGAGTTAATACGCAGTATTTT.

The chain links TRBV6-1 to TRBJ1-5; 9 bases agree with TRBD1. The germline V gene encodes CDR1 MNHNS and CDR2 SASEGT. With V trimmed by 4 bases and J by 3 bases, 4 bases remained unmatched. This CDR3 spans 15 amino acids. The CDR3 sequence: CASSARDRDNQPQHF. CDR3 in DNA: TGTGCCAGCAGTGCCCGGGACAGGGACAATCAGCCCCAGCATTTT.

This rearrangement joins TRBV7-2 to TRBJ2-3; D tentatively fits TRBD1 or TRBD2 (6 bases each). V lost 10 bases, J lost 3 bases, and 11 bases lay in between. Germline loops: CDR1 SGHTA, CDR2 FQGNSA. This CDR3 has 12 residues. The DNA of the CDR3 is TGTGCCACTGGGGGGCGTACAGATACGCAGTATTTT. Its translation: CATGGRTDTQYF. Supplemented by reference TRBV7-2 and TRBJ2-3, the full variable domain reads GAGVSQSPSNKVTEKGKDVELRCDPISGHTALYWYRQSLGQGLEFLIYFQGNSAPDKSGLPSDRFSAERTGGSVSTLTIQRTQQEDSAVYLCATGGRTDTQYFGPGTRLTVL.

This chain connects TRBV4-3 to TRBJ2-5; 8 nucleotides agree with TRBD2. Germline CDR1 and CDR2: LGHNA and YSLEER. The junction had 6 bases not matched to a gene; V was cut back by 0 bases and J by 3 bases. The CDR3 totals 16 residues. Here the CDR3 reads CASSQDISGGEETQYF. In DNA, the CDR3 is TGCGCCAGCAGCCAAGATATATCCGGGGGGGAAGAGACCCAGTACTTC.